This TCR beta chain was sequenced for a study of neurological immune-mediated disorders. V lost 5 bases, J lost 2 bases, and 12 bases stayed unmatched. Germline assignment: CDR1 SGHRS and CDR2 YFSETQ. The CDR3 covers 16 residues. This clonotype was recorded at least ten times. Each CDR3 protein gets one entry after TCRdb re-called the 5' RACE reads with MiXCR. The data contain about 46,000 distinct CDR3 sequences, approximately 3% of them seen just once; the ten biggest clones take up roughly 16%. This sequence originates from a woman aged 45 to 65 with multiple sclerosis. Sequencing was done on a sample of PBMCs. This chain links TRBV5-1 with TRBJ2-5, with 7 bases that match TRBD1. The CDR3 DNA follows: TGCGCCAGCAGATCGGCGAGGGGACAGTTACAAGAGACCCAGTACTTC. Its translation: CASRSARGQLQETQYF.